This T cell receptor (beta chain) was sequenced in a study of shared clonotypes between healthy human individuals. Study results and caveats: What rarefaction showed was incomplete sorted-subset sequencing despite large depth. Sampling used blood alone; tissue repertoires probably differ.

Germline V gene sequence: CDR1 SGHVS, CDR2 FQNEAQ. CDR3 size: 13 residues. With 3 bases removed from V and 0 bases from J, the gap between germline ends came to 6 bases. The naive CD8 population came from CD45RO-negative cells selected for CCR7, without terminally differentiated effector memory CD45RA+ cells. Sequenced by immunoSEQ multiplex PCR; TCRdb stores in-frame clones only, minus some. Here the sample spans around 700,000 clones, around 90% being singletons. A note on this clone: Its antigen is not known.

The chain combines TRBV7-8 with TRBJ2-7, with no clear D. This receptor was obtained from a man aged 25-45 years in good health. Sequencing used naive CD8+ T cells sorted from blood. The CDR3 sequence is CASSFDTSYEQYF. The CDR3 coding sequence is TGTGCCAGCAGCTTTGACACCTCCTACGAGCAGTACTTC.